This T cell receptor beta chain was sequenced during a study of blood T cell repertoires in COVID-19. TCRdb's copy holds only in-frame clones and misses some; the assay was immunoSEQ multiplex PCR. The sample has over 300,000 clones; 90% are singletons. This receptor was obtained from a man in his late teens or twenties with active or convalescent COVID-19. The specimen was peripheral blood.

CDR3 loop: CASSLSVSNYGYTF. The CDR3 coding sequence is TGTGCCAGCAGTTTATCGGTATCCAACTATGGCTACACCTTC. This rearrangement joins TRBV28 to TRBJ1-2; no reliable D call. Trimming took off 1 base at V and 2 bases at J, with 8 bases between the two ends. The germline V gene encodes CDR1 MDHEN and CDR2 SYDVKM. The CDR3 sequence is 14 residues long.